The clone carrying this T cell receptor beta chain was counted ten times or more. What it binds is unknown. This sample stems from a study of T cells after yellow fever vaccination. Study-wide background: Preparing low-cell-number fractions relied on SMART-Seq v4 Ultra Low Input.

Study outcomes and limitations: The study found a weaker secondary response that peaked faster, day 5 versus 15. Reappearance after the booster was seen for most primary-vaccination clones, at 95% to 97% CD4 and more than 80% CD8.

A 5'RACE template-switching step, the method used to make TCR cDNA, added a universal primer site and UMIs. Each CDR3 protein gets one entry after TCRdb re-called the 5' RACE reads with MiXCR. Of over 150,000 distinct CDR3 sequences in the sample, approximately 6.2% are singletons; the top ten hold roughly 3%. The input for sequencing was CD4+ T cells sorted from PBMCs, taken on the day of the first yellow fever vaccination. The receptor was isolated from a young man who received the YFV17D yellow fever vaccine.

The CDR3 DNA sequence: TGCGCCAGCAGCTTTTGGGGCCCGCAGTATTTT. Protein sequence: CASSFWGPQYF. This chain links TRBV5-1 with TRBJ2-3; D possibly corresponds to TRBD1 (5 bases). The CDR3 consists of 11 residues. Trimming stripped 2 bases from V and 10 bases from J, with 8 bases between. CDR1 and CDR2 (germline): SGHRS, YFSETQ.